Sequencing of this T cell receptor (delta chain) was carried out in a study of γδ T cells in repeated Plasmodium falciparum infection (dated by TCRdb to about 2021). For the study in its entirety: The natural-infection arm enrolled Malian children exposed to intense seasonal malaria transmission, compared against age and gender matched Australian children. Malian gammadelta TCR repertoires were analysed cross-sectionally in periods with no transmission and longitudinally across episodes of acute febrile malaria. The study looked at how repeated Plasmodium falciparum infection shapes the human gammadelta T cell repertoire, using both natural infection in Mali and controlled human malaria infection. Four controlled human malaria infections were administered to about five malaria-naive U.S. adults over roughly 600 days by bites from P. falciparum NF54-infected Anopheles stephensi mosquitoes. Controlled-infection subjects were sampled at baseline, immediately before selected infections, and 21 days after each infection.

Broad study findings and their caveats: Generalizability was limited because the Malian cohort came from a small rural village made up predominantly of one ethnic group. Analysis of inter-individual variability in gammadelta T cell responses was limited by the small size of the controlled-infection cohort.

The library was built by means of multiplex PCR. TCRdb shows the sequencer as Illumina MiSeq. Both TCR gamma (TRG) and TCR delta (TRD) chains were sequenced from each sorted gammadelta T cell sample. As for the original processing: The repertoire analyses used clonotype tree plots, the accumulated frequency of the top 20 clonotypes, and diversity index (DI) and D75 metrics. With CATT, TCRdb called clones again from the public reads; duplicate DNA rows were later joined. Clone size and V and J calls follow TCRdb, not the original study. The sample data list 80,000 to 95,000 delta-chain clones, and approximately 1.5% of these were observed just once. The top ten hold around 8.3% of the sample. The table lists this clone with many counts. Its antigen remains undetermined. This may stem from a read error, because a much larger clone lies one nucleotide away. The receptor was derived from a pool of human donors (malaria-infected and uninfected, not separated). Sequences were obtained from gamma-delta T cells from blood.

DNA sequence: TGTGCTCTTGGGGAATGTCTCCCCCGCTTTCCCACACAGGGACTCATCTTC. This translates into CALGECLPRFPTQGLIF. V gene TRDV1 was called; the J gene was not. From the germline V gene, CDR1 is TSWWSYY and CDR2 is QGS. From cysteine to phenylalanine, the CDR3 is 17 amino acids long. Left in the record is the CDR3 DNA by itself, 51 bases read in frame from the first base.